The rows below give T cell receptor beta chains drawn from one sample of a study of blood T cell repertoires in COVID-19. TCRdb's table, derived via immunoSEQ multiplex PCR, lists solely in-frame clones and lacks some. The profile shows 280,000 or so clones, approximately 89% of them singletons. The specimen sequenced was peripheral blood. The source of these receptors is a woman aged 55-70 years with acute or convalescent COVID-19. Both conserved end residues are part of each CDR3. Fields, in order: J gene, D gene, clone size, V gene, CDR3 protein, CDR3 DNA. A D gene is named only where the DNA matches it firmly. Not every row has a clone size; where given, it reads once, few, many or a size class.

J gene: TRBJ1-6
D gene: -
clone size: -
V gene: TRBV9
CDR3 protein: CASSRPGDNSPLHF
CDR3 DNA: TGTGCCAGCAGCCGGCCCGGGGATAATTCACCCCTCCACTTT

J gene: TRBJ1-2
D gene: -
clone size: -
V gene: TRBV19
CDR3 protein: CASIPGGDHYGYTF
CDR3 DNA: TGTGCCAGTATCCCGGGAGGGGATCACTATGGCTACACCTTC

J gene: TRBJ1-6
D gene: -
clone size: -
V gene: TRBV5-6
CDR3 protein: CASSLGRENSPLHF
CDR3 DNA: TGTGCCAGCAGCTTGGGACGGGAAAATTCACCCCTCCACTTT

J gene: TRBJ1-1
D gene: -
clone size: -
V gene: TRBV27
CDR3 protein: CASSLAGAGNTEAFF
CDR3 DNA: TGTGCCAGCAGTTTAGCAGGGGCAGGCAACACTGAAGCTTTCTTT

J gene: TRBJ2-5
D gene: -
clone size: -
V gene: TRBV4-2
CDR3 protein: CASSQGGRPRETQYF
CDR3 DNA: TGTGCCAGCAGCCAAGGAGGGAGGCCCCGGGAGACCCAGTACTTC

J gene: TRBJ2-1
D gene: TRBD2
clone size: -
V gene: TRBV5-1
CDR3 protein: CASSLASGSEQFF
CDR3 DNA: TGCGCCAGCAGCTTGGCTAGCGGGAGTGAGCAGTTCTTC

J gene: TRBJ1-4
D gene: -
clone size: -
V gene: TRBV29-1
CDR3 protein: CSVATGTTNEKLFF
CDR3 DNA: TGCAGCGTCGCTACAGGAACAACTAATGAAAAACTGTTTTTT

J gene: TRBJ2-7
D gene: -
clone size: -
V gene: TRBV3-1/TRBV3-2
CDR3 protein: CASSQVREEQYF
CDR3 DNA: TGTGCCAGCAGCCAAGTGAGGGAGGAGCAGTACTTC

J gene: TRBJ1-2
D gene: -
clone size: -
V gene: TRBV28
CDR3 protein: CASSSPRGSRNYGYTF
CDR3 DNA: TGTGCCAGCAGTTCGCCACGGGGGTCCCGTAACTATGGCTACACCTTC

J gene: TRBJ1-2
D gene: -
clone size: -
V gene: TRBV7-9
CDR3 protein: CASSLARGQGYGYTF
CDR3 DNA: TGTGCCAGCAGCTTAGCGCGGGGGCAGGGTTATGGCTACACCTTC

J gene: TRBJ2-3
D gene: TRBD2
clone size: -
V gene: TRBV6-2/TRBV6-3
CDR3 protein: CASSFGLAGGLDTQYF
CDR3 DNA: TGTGCCAGCAGTTTCGGACTAGCGGGGGGGTTAGATACGCAGTATTTT

J gene: TRBJ2-7
D gene: -
clone size: few
V gene: TRBV19
CDR3 protein: CASSRAEGSYEQYF
CDR3 DNA: TGTGCCAGTAGTCGGGCGGAGGGTTCCTACGAGCAGTACTTC

J gene: TRBJ2-1
D gene: -
clone size: -
V gene: TRBV14
CDR3 protein: CASSQGASNEQFF
CDR3 DNA: TGTGCCAGCAGCCAAGGGGCATCCAATGAGCAGTTCTTC

J gene: TRBJ2-3
D gene: -
clone size: once
V gene: TRBV28
CDR3 protein: CASSLNGITDTQYF
CDR3 DNA: TGTGCCAGCAGTTTAAACGGGATTACAGATACGCAGTATTTT

J gene: TRBJ2-5
D gene: TRBD2
clone size: once
V gene: TRBV2
CDR3 protein: CASSPSGRETQYF
CDR3 DNA: TGTGCCAGCAGTCCTAGCGGGAGGGAGACCCAGTACTTC

J gene: TRBJ1-5
D gene: TRBD1
clone size: -
V gene: TRBV6-5
CDR3 protein: CASSFRQGASNQPQHF
CDR3 DNA: TGTGCCAGCAGTTTCCGACAGGGAGCTTCCAATCAGCCCCAGCATTTT

J gene: TRBJ1-3
D gene: -
clone size: few
V gene: TRBV28
CDR3 protein: CASSFSPDLGNTIYF
CDR3 DNA: TGTGCCAGCAGTTTCTCTCCAGACTTAGGAAACACCATATATTTT

J gene: TRBJ1-4
D gene: -
clone size: -
V gene: TRBV5-1
CDR3 protein: CASSLGTLTNEKLFF
CDR3 DNA: TGCGCCAGCAGCTTGGGGACATTGACTAATGAAAAACTGTTTTTT

J gene: TRBJ2-1
D gene: TRBD2
clone size: -
V gene: TRBV24-1
CDR3 protein: CATSVRSGRALENEQFF
CDR3 DNA: TGTGCCACCAGTGTTCGTAGCGGGAGGGCCCTGGAGAATGAGCAGTTCTTC

J gene: TRBJ1-4
D gene: TRBD1
clone size: -
V gene: TRBV2
CDR3 protein: CASRGRTGGEKLFF
CDR3 DNA: TGTGCCAGCAGGGGTCGGACAGGGGGTGAAAAACTGTTTTTT

J gene: TRBJ2-1
D gene: TRBD2
clone size: -
V gene: TRBV11-3
CDR3 protein: CASRTSGHNEQFF
CDR3 DNA: TGTGCCAGCCGGACTAGCGGTCACAATGAGCAGTTCTTC

J gene: TRBJ1-2
D gene: -
clone size: -
V gene: TRBV21-1
CDR3 protein: CASSFQGQKEGYTF
CDR3 DNA: TGTGCCAGCAGCTTCCAGGGACAGAAAGAAGGCTACACCTTC

J gene: TRBJ1-1
D gene: TRBD1
clone size: -
V gene: TRBV5-4
CDR3 protein: CASSSSGGWIAEAFF
CDR3 DNA: TGTGCCAGCAGCTCATCAGGGGGCTGGATCGCTGAAGCTTTCTTT

J gene: TRBJ1-1
D gene: -
clone size: -
V gene: TRBV6-5
CDR3 protein: CASSYSWGGGYTEAFF
CDR3 DNA: TGTGCCAGCAGTTACTCGTGGGGGGGCGGGTACACTGAAGCTTTCTTT

J gene: TRBJ1-5
D gene: -
clone size: -
V gene: TRBV7-9
CDR3 protein: CASSLVGRGSNQPQHF
CDR3 DNA: TGTGCCAGCAGCTTAGTCGGCAGGGGTAGCAATCAGCCCCAGCATTTT

J gene: TRBJ1-1
D gene: -
clone size: -
V gene: TRBV6-5
CDR3 protein: CASGSAGGAFF
CDR3 DNA: TGTGCCAGCGGGTCTGCGGGGGGAGCTTTCTTT

J gene: TRBJ1-5
D gene: -
clone size: -
V gene: TRBV7-2
CDR3 protein: CASSLDNPNQPQHF
CDR3 DNA: TGTGCCAGCAGCCTGGACAACCCCAATCAGCCCCAGCATTTT

J gene: TRBJ2-3
D gene: TRBD1
clone size: -
V gene: TRBV5-4
CDR3 protein: CASSLGGTGGTLDTQYF
CDR3 DNA: TGTGCCAGCAGCTTGGGGGGGACAGGGGGCACGCTGGATACGCAGTATTTT

J gene: TRBJ2-3
D gene: -
clone size: -
V gene: TRBV9
CDR3 protein: CASSVDHYPDTQYF
CDR3 DNA: TGTGCCAGCAGCGTAGATCACTACCCAGATACGCAGTATTTT